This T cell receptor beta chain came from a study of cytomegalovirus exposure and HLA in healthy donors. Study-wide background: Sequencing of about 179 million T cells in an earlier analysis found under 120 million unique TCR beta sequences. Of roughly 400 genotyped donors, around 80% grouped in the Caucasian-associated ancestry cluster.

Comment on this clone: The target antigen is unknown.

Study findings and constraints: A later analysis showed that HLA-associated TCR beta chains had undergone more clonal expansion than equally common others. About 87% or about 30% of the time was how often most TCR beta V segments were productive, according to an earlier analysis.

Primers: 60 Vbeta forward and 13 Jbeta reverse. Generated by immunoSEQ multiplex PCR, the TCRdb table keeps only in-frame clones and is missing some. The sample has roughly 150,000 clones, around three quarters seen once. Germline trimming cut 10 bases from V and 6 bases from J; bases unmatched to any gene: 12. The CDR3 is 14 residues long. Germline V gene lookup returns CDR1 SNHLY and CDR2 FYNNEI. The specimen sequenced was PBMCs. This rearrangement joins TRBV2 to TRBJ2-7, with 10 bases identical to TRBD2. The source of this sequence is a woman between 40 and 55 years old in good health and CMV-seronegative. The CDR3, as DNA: TGTGCCACCCGTCCACTAGCGGGGCTAGGCGAGCAGTACTTC. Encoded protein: CATRPLAGLGEQYF.